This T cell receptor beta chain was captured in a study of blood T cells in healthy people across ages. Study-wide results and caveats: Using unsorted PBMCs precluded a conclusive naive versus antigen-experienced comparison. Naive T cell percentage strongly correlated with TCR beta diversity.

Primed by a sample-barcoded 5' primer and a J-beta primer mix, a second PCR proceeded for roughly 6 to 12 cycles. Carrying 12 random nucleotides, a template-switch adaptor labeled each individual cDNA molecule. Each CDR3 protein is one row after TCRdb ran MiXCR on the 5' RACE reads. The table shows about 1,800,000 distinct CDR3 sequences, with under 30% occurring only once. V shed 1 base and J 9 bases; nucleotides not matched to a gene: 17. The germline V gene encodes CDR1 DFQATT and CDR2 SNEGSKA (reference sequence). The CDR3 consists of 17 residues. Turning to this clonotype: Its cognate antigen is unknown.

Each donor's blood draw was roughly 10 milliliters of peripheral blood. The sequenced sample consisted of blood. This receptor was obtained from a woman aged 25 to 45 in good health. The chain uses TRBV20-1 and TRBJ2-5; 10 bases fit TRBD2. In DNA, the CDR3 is TGCAGTGCTAGAGGAAGGATGAGCGGGGGGGCAGGTGAGGCCCAGTACTTC. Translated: CSARGRMSGGAGEAQYF.